This T cell receptor beta chain comes out of a study of cytomegalovirus exposure and HLA in healthy donors. The V gene end was trimmed by 4 bases and the J gene end by 1 base; junction bases not matched to a gene: 10. Germline V gene data show CDR1 as SGDLS and CDR2 as YYNGEE. The CDR3 has 16 residues. PCR used 60 Vbeta primers and 13 Jbeta primers. Clones were read by immunoSEQ multiplex PCR, and TCRdb kept only the in-frame ones, dropping some. Among 150,000 to 200,000 clones listed, about 80% were seen once. The chain couples TRBV9 to TRBJ2-5, with 7 positions matching TRBD1. Material for sequencing was PBMCs. The receptor's source is a woman aged 18-30 years in good health and CMV-seropositive. CDR3 nucleotides: TGTGCCAGCAGCCCGGGACAGCTGACGAGCCAAGAGACCCAGTACTTC. This sequence encodes CASSPGQLTSQETQYF.